These T cell receptor beta chains were read from a single sample in a study of blood T cell repertoires in COVID-19. Clones were sequenced by immunoSEQ multiplex PCR, and TCRdb holds only the in-frame ones, with some missing. The sample yields about 180,000 clones, about 84% seen once. The source material was PBMCs or T cells enriched from blood (not recorded which). These receptors were obtained from a woman between 40 and 55 years old with acute COVID-19. Both conserved end residues are part of each CDR3.

TRBJ1-1 | TRBV6-5 | CASSYSTALMNTEAFF
TRBJ1-6 | TRBV12-3/TRBV12-4 | CASSLGPAPLHF
TRBJ2-1 | TRBV7-9 | CASSSLAGGEGEQFF
TRBJ2-1 | TRBV6-5 | CASIQYGSEYNEQFF
TRBJ1-6 | TRBV9 | CASSVEGTINSPLHF
TRBJ2-3 | TRBV7-9 | CASSETSGFDTQYF
TRBJ1-1 | TRBV5-1 | CASRRGQGESNTEAFF
TRBJ2-2 | TRBV2 | CASSANDRGAGELFF
TRBJ2-1 | TRBV5-1 | CASSKTGLAGGYNEQFF
TRBJ1-4 | TRBV7-8 | CASSLGPGRGHEKLFF
TRBJ2-3 | TRBV4-2 | CASSQDGLAANTDTQYF
TRBJ1-4 | TRBV19 | CASNKNRGQVEKLFF
TRBJ2-1 | TRBV4-1 | CASSHLYRAGGPDEQFF
TRBJ1-5 | TRBV2 | CASSDRVGNQPQHF
TRBJ2-1 | TRBV6-2/TRBV6-3 | CASSYRDGLVYEQFF
TRBJ1-2 | TRBV4-2 | CASSQHLREKINYGYTF
TRBJ2-7 | TRBV10-2 | CASSIGQTYEQYF
TRBJ1-2 | TRBV29-1 | CRKRGPSYGYTF
TRBJ1-1 | TRBV2 | CASSEVAGNTEAFF
TRBJ1-2 | TRBV5-6 | CASSSLEGLEGYTF
TRBJ1-5 | TRBV7-9 | CASSSTGEQPQHF
TRBJ2-2 | TRBV6-1 | CASSEGGRAYHGELFF
TRBJ1-1 | TRBV5-1 | CASSLWGTGRDTEAFF
TRBJ1-3 | TRBV29-1 | CSVDSGGPGNTIYF
TRBJ1-3 | TRBV6-1 | CASSDLAGSGNTIYF
TRBJ2-4 | TRBV18 | CASSPDRSGWNIQYF
TRBJ1-2 | TRBV5-1 | CASSSPGGALGYTF
TRBJ2-5 | TRBV3-1/TRBV3-2 | CASSHRQVQETQYF
TRBJ1-2 | TRBV30 | CAWKFGRDYGYTF
TRBJ2-7 | TRBV12-3/TRBV12-4 | CASSSGLYEQYF
TRBJ1-4 | TRBV6-5 | CASSYEGVREKLFF
TRBJ2-1 | TRBV6-4 | CASSDSVSSGKYNEQFF
TRBJ2-7 | TRBV18 | CASSPSGQMSSYEQYF
TRBJ2-6 | TRBV19 | CASSMRAGASAGTNVLTF
TRBJ2-5 | TRBV30 | CASEGGRLRETQYF
TRBJ1-2 | TRBV7-9 | CASSQGRDANYGYTF
TRBJ1-3 | TRBV7-8 | CASSRTGTGNTIYF
TRBJ2-4 | TRBV15 | CATSRGGASGNIQYF
TRBJ2-1 | TRBV5-4 | CASSSPGLNTEQFF
TRBJ2-7 | TRBV5-1 | CASSHDGAVGEQYF
TRBJ1-4 | TRBV6-5 | CASSYARGGEKLFF
TRBJ1-3 | TRBV29-1 | CSVAGSGNTIYF
TRBJ2-1 | TRBV7-9 | CASSLGGEGNEQFF
TRBJ1-6 | TRBV6-5 | CASDRGSGNSPLHF